One and the same sample provided the 23 T cell receptor beta chains below, sequenced in a study of early stage breast cancer tumors. Produced via immunoSEQ multiplex PCR; TCRdb's table is partial and in-frame only. Here the sample spans 65,000 to 75,000 clones, 80% being singletons. Material: blood. The receptor set was obtained from a middle-aged person with breast cancer.

This clone has just a few counts. This chain uses TRBV2 with TRBJ2-7; TRBD1 matches at 8 bases. Germline loops: CDR1 SNHLY, CDR2 FYNNEI. This CDR3 has 16 residues. V shed 7 bases, J shed 0 bases, and the junction held 11 bases outside the gene matches. The CDR3 region is CASTRTQGASSYEQYF. The CDR3 coding sequence is TGTGCCAGCACCAGAACCCAGGGGGCTAGCTCCTACGAGCAGTACTTC.

The rearrangement links TRBV5-1 to TRBJ2-3, with a possible D match to TRBD2 (5 bases). Trimming took off 4 bases at V and 0 bases at J, with 15 bases between the two ends. CDR3 size: 16 residues. The germline V gene encodes CDR1 SGHRS and CDR2 YFSETQ. DNA of the CDR3: TGCGCCAGCAGCCCTGCGGGCGAAAGTAGCACAGATACGCAGTATTTT. Translating it yields CASSPAGESSTDTQYF.

V gene TRBV7-6 combines with J gene TRBJ2-7; 7 bases agree with TRBD2. V trimming: 3 bases; J trimming: 6 bases; junction bases outside the gene matches: 11. The germline CDR1 and CDR2 sequences are SGHVS and FNYEAQ. CDR3 length equals 15 residues. The CDR3 DNA is TGTGCCAGCAGCTTGGAGCGGGGTTGGGTTGGCGAGCAGTACTTC. Protein product: CASSLERGWVGEQYF.

The rearrangement links TRBV5-1 to TRBJ1-1; D is uncertain. From germline, CDR1 is SGHRS and CDR2 YFSETQ. Between the trimmed V and J ends, which lost 4 bases and 6 bases, there was a span of 13 bases. The CDR3 consists of 13 residues. The CDR3 bases are TGCGCCAGCAGCGATCCACCGGATCCTGAAGCTTTCTTT. Protein: CASSDPPDPEAFF.

The chain links TRBV28 to TRBJ1-1; possible D gene TRBD1, 6 bases. Between the trimmed V and J ends, which lost 7 bases and 5 bases, there was a span of 14 bases. CDR1 and CDR2 from the germline V gene are MDHEN and SYDVKM. This CDR3 contains 13 residues. Written as DNA, the CDR3 is TGTGCCAGCATAGGGGGGCGGGGGACTGAAGCTTTCTTT. Amino acids: CASIGGRGTEAFF.

The chain is built from TRBV29-1 and TRBJ2-5, with TRBD1 identical over 9 bases. CDR1 and CDR2 (germline): SQVTM, ANQGSEA. The V and J ends lost 5 bases and 5 bases, in that order; junction bases with no gene match: 9. CDR3 length: 14 residues. Here the CDR3 reads CSVLQGAAQETQYF. CDR3 nucleotide sequence: TGCAGCGTTCTACAGGGGGCAGCTCAGGAGACCCAGTACTTC.

CDR3 in amino acids: CASSLERGGTEAFF. The CDR3 nucleotides are TGTGCCAGCAGCTTGGAAAGGGGAGGAACTGAAGCTTTCTTT. V gene TRBV5-6 combines with J gene TRBJ1-1; D may be TRBD1 (5 bases). The V gene's germline CDR1 is SGHDT and CDR2 YYEEEE. The CDR3 runs 14 residues. With 0 bases removed from V and 5 bases from J, the gap between germline ends came to 11 bases.

In the case of this clone: In the same sample, other DNA sequences code for this CDR3. V gene TRBV6-1 combines with J gene TRBJ2-3, with no clear D. The CDR3 has 13 amino acids. V was pared by 7 bases and J by 1 base, with 9 bases between. Germline V lookup: CDR1 MNHNS, CDR2 SASEGT. The CDR3 loop reads CASNFQGTDTQYF. CDR3 nucleotide sequence: TGTGCCAGCAATTTTCAGGGCACAGATACGCAGTATTTT.

By frequency in the sample, this clone is medium-sized. The chain recombines TRBV5-1 with TRBJ1-1; D is uncertain. Trimming removed 2 bases from V and 1 base from J, with 6 bases in between. The CDR3 is 13 residues long. Per the germline V gene, CDR1 is SGHRS and CDR2 is YFSETQ. For the CDR3, the DNA is TGCGCCAGCAGCTTCGAGGGGAACACTGAAGCTTTCTTT. Residues: CASSFEGNTEAFF.

The rearrangement joins TRBV6-5 to TRBJ1-3; the D is unclear. The CDR3 consists of 14 residues. The V gene's germline CDR1 is MNHEY and CDR2 SVGAGI. The V and J ends lost 0 bases and 3 bases respectively, with 6 bases between them. The CDR3 DNA reads TGTGCCAGCAGTTACTCACTGGTTGGAAACACCATATATTTT. It is translated as CASSYSLVGNTIYF.

CDR3 DNA sequence: TGTGCCAGCAGGTGGAGTGTGTGGGACTATGGCTACACCTTC. Translating gives CASRWSVWDYGYTF. V usage is TRBV6-5 and J usage is TRBJ1-2, with unresolved D. The CDR3 is made up of 14 amino acids. The ends were cut back, 6 bases at V and 3 bases at J, with 14 bases in the middle. Germline loops: CDR1 MNHEY, CDR2 SVGAGI.

V usage is TRBV7-8 and J usage is TRBJ1-5; no firm D call. Trimming took off 4 bases at V and 2 bases at J, with 6 bases between the two ends. The CDR3 covers 13 residues. Germline loops: CDR1 SGHVS, CDR2 FQNEAQ. The chain's CDR3 is CASSYGRNQPQHF. The CDR3, as DNA: TGTGCCAGCAGCTACGGGCGCAATCAGCCCCAGCATTTT.

This clone appeared a single time. This rearrangement joins TRBV29-1 to TRBJ2-1; D unclear. Trimming pared 1 base from V and 4 bases from J, leaving 14 bases between. CDR3 size: 15 residues. The germline gives CDR1 SQVTM, CDR2 ANQGSEA. CDR3 region: CSVEANYANYNEQFF. Here the CDR3 DNA reads TGCAGCGTTGAAGCAAACTACGCCAATTACAATGAGCAGTTCTTC.

This clone was observed a single time. J is TRBJ2-7 and V is TRBV7-2; D is ambiguous. The germline gives CDR1 SGHTA, CDR2 FQGNSA. The CDR3 covers 13 residues. Trimming shortened V by 1 base and J by 9 bases, and 13 bases separated the two germline ends. This chain's CDR3 is CASSLDTWRMQYF. CDR3 bases: TGTGCCAGCAGCTTAGATACATGGCGGATGCAGTACTTC.

The J gene is TRBJ2-1, the V gene TRBV18; D is tentatively TRBD1 or TRBD2 (5 bases each). There are 16 residues in the CDR3. Per germline, CDR1 KGHSH and CDR2 LQKENI. Trimming removed 4 bases from V and 6 bases from J, with 19 bases in between. CDR3 bases: TGTGCCAGCTCACTCGTCAAACAGGTGGGAGCCAATGAGCAGTTCTTC. Protein product: CASSLVKQVGANEQFF.

The chain carries TRBV4-2 and TRBJ2-3, with TRBD1 matching over 7 bases. Trimming removed 1 base from V and 1 base from J; junction bases left unmatched: 2. The CDR3 totals 15 residues. The germline V gene has CDR1 LGHNA and CDR2 YNFKEQ. CDR3 coding DNA: TGTGCCAGCAGCCAAGGGGGACAGCGCACAGATACGCAGTATTTT. Translation gives CASSQGGQRTDTQYF.

This chain connects TRBV29-1 to TRBJ2-1, with 8 bases that match TRBD2. Germline values: CDR1 SQVTM, CDR2 ANQGSEA. The CDR3 consists of 14 residues. V trimming: 6 bases; J trimming: 1 base; junction bases outside the gene matches: 5. In nucleotides, the CDR3 is TGCAGCGTCGCGGGAGGCCCTTCCTACAATGAGCAGTTCTTC. Protein sequence: CSVAGGPSYNEQFF.

The chain uses TRBV12-5 and TRBJ2-3; maybe TRBD1 (5 bases). Deletions cut 2 bases from V and 5 bases from J, with 8 bases between. This CDR3 is built from 13 residues. CDR1 LGHNT and CDR2 FRNRAP come from the germline V gene. CDR3 coding DNA: TGTGCTAGTGGTTTGTCAAGGGGAGATACGCAGTATTTT. This sequence encodes CASGLSRGDTQYF.

The chain employs TRBV28 and TRBJ2-7, with 13 bases lining up with TRBD2. Germline loops: CDR1 MDHEN, CDR2 SYDVKM. J was trimmed by 6 bases and V by 7 bases; bases with no gene match: 6. The CDR3 is 14 residues long. Written as DNA, the CDR3 is TGTGCCAGCACCCACGGGACTAGCGGGACCGAGCAGTACTTC. It yields the protein CASTHGTSGTEQYF.

This rearrangement joins TRBV18 to TRBJ2-2, with 7 bases aligning to TRBD2. Germline V lookup: CDR1 KGHSH, CDR2 LQKENI. After removal of 2 bases from V and 1 base from J, the junction contained 7 bases not matched to a gene. The CDR3 covers 17 residues. The CDR3: CASSPIGSGVNTGELFF. The CDR3 coding sequence is TGTGCCAGCTCACCAATTGGAAGCGGGGTGAACACCGGGGAGCTGTTTTTT.

The chain is built from TRBV9 and TRBJ2-1; TRBD2 agrees at 8 bases. Per the germline V gene, CDR1 is SGDLS and CDR2 is YYNGEE. The CDR3 consists of 16 residues. After removal of 0 bases from V and 5 bases from J, the junction contained 7 bases not matched to a gene. DNA of the CDR3: TGTGCCAGCAGCGTAGTTGGTAGCGGGAACCACAATGAGCAGTTCTTC. Translation: CASSVVGSGNHNEQFF.

V and J are TRBV19 and TRBJ2-5; D is undetermined. V was pared by 3 bases and J by 2 bases, with 13 bases between. CDR3 length: 15 amino acids. Germline V gene data show CDR1 as LNHDA and CDR2 as SQIVND (reference sequence). CDR3 bases: TGTGCCAGTAGTATCGCAGGAACCCTACAAGAGACCCAGTACTTC. Its protein is CASSIAGTLQETQYF.

This clone was counted once. The V and J genes are TRBV5-1 and TRBJ2-1; 7 bases match TRBD2. Germline V gene data show CDR1 as SGHRS and CDR2 as YFSETQ. CDR3 length equals 18 residues. Trimming at V came to 5 bases and at J to 0 bases, leaving 14 bases not matched to a gene. CDR3 nucleotide sequence: TGCGCCAGCAGTTCGACCCGGGGCGGGGGTAGCTCCTACAATGAGCAGTTCTTC. Translating gives CASSSTRGGGSSYNEQFF.